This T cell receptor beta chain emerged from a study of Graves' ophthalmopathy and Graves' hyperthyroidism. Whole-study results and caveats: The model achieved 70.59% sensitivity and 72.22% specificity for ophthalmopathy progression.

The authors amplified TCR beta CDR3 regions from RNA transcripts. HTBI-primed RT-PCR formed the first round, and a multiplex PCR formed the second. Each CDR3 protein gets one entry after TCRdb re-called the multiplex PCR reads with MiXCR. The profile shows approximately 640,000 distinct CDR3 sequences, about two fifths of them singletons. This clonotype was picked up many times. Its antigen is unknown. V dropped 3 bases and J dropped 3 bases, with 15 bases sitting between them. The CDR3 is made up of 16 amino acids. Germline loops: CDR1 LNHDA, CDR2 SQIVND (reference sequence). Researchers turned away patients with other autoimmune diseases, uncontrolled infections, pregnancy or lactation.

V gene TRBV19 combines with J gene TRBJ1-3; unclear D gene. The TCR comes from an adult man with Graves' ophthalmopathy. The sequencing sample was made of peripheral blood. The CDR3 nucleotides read TGTGCCAGTAGTATTCCGCCGACTCCCAGTGGAAACACCATATATTTT. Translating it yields CASSIPPTPSGNTIYF.